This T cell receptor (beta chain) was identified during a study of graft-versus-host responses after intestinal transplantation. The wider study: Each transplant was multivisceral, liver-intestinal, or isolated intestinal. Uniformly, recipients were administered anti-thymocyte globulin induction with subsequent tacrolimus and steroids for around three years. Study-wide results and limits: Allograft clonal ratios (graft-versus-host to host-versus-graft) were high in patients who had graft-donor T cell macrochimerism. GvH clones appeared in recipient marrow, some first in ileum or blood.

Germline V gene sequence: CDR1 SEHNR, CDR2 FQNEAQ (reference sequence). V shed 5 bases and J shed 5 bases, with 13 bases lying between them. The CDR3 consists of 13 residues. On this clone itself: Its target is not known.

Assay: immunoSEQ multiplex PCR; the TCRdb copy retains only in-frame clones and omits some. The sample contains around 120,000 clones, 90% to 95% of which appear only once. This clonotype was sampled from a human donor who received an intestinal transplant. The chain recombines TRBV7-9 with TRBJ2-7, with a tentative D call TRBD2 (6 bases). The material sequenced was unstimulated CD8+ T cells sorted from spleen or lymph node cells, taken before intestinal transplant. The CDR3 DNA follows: TGTGCCAGCAGCCCCCCTAGCGCAGACGAGCAGTACTTC. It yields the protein CASSPPSADEQYF.